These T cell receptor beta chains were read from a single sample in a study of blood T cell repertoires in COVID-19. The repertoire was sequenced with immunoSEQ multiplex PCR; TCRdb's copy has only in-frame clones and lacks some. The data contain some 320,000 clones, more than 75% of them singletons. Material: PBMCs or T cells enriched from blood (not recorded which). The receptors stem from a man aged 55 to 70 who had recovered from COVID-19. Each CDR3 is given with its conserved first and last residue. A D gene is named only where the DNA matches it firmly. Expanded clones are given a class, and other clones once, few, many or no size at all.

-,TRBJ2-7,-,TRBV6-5,TGTGCCACCCAGAACAGGGCTAGCGGTTCCTACGAGCAGTACTTC,CATQNRASGSYEQYF
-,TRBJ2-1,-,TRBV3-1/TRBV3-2,TGTGCCAGCAGCGCCTCAGTCAATGAGCAGTTCTTC,CASSASVNEQFF
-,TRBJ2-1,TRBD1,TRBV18,TGTGCCAGCTCACCACCTATGACCGGGACAGGTAACAATGAGCAGTTCTTC,CASSPPMTGTGNNEQFF
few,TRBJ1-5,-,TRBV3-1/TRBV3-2,TGTGCCAGCAGCCAAGGGGCGATCTTAGGTATTTCTCAGCCCCAGCATTTT,CASSQGAILGISQPQHF
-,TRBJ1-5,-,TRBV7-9,TGTGCCAGCAGCTACGACAGGTACGGGAAGAGCAATCAGCCCCAGCATTTT,CASSYDRYGKSNQPQHF
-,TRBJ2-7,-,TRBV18,TGTGCCAGCTCACCACCGAACAGGGCCAAGGCCTACGAGCAGTACTTC,CASSPPNRAKAYEQYF
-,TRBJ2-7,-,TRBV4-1,TGCGCCAGCAGCCAAGAGCGTGGGCCCGGACATTACGAGCAGTACTTC,CASSQERGPGHYEQYF
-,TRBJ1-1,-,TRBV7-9,TGTGCCAGCAGCAGCACCCAGGGTTGGGATGAAGCTTTCTTT,CASSSTQGWDEAFF
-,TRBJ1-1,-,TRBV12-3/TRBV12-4,TGTGCCAGCAGTCCGGGATGGAACACTGAAGCTTTCTTT,CASSPGWNTEAFF
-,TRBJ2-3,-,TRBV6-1,TGTGCCAGCAGTGATCGCGGGGCGGGGACAGATACGCAGTATTTT,CASSDRGAGTDTQYF
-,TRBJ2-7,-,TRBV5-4,TGTGCCAGCAGCTTGGCAGGGGCAGCCTACGAGCAGTACTTC,CASSLAGAAYEQYF
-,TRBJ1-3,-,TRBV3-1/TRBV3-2,TGTGCCAGCAGCCAAGCCGGACTGACCTCTGGAAACACCATATATTTT,CASSQAGLTSGNTIYF
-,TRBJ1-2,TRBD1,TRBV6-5,TGTGCCAGCAGACGGGGACAGGGGGCTAACTATGGCTACACCTTC,CASRRGQGANYGYTF
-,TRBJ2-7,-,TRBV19,TGTGCCAGTAGTTTGCAGGGATTTGGCTACGAGCAGTACTTC,CASSLQGFGYEQYF
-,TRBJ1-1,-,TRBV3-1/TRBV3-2,TGTGCCAGCAGCCTAATGACGGAGGAAGCTTTCTTT,CASSLMTEEAFF
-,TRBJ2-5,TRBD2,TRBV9,TGTGCCAGCAGCGCTCGCGGGGGGATGGGAGAGACCCAGTACTTC,CASSARGGMGETQYF
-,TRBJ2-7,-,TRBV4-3,TGCGCCAGCAGCCAAGAGTATTCCAATCGGGGCGAGCAGTACTTC,CASSQEYSNRGEQYF
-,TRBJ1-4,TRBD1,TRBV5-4,TGTGCCAGCAGCTCCGACAGGGATAGTACAACTAATGAAAAACTGTTTTTT,CASSSDRDSTTNEKLFF
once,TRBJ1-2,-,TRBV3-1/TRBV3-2,TGTGCCAGCAGCCATTCTGATCTAAGCTACACCTTC,CASSHSDLSYTF
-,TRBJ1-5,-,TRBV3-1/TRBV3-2,TGTGCCAGCAGCCAAGGGGGAGATCAGCCCCAGCATTTT,CASSQGGDQPQHF
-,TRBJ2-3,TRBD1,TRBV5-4,TGTGCCAGCAGCTTGGGGGGACAGGGGGCAGATACGCAGTATTTT,CASSLGGQGADTQYF
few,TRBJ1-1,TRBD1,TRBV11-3,TGTGCCAGCAGCTTTGGGACAGGGACTCGGGCTTTCTTT,CASSFGTGTRAFF
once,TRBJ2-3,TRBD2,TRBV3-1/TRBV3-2,TGTGCCAGCAGCCAAGTTTGGCTAGCGGGTACAGATACGCAGTATTTT,CASSQVWLAGTDTQYF
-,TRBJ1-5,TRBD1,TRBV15,TGTGCCACCAGCAGCCGGGACAGCGCGAATCAGCCCCAGCATTTT,CATSSRDSANQPQHF
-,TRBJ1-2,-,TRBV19,TGTGCCAGTACTGAACGGGGTGTATGGGGCTACACCTTC,CASTERGVWGYTF
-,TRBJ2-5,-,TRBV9,TGTGCCAGCAGCGGAACCGGGACTGTCGGTCCCCAGTACTTC,CASSGTGTVGPQYF
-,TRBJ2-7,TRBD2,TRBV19,TGTGCCAGTAGTATCGGGGGGGCGGAACCGGGCTTCCTGTACTTC,CASSIGGAEPGFLYF
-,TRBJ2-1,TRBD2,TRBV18,TGTGCCAGCTCACCAAATAGCGGGGGGCGGAACAATGAGCAGTTCTTC,CASSPNSGGRNNEQFF
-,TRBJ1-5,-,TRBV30,TGTGCCTGGAGTGGTAGCGGCAATCAGCCCCAGCATTTT,CAWSGSGNQPQHF
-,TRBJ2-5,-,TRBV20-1,TGCAGTGCTAGTCGAACTATGTTGACCCAGTACTTC,CSASRTMLTQYF
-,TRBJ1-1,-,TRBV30,TGTGCCTGGAGTCCCCAGGTGGGCACTGAAGCTTTCTTT,CAWSPQVGTEAFF
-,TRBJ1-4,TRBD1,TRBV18,TGTGCCAGCACCCGGACAGGTAGAAATGAAAAACTGTTTTTT,CASTRTGRNEKLFF
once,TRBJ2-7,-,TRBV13,TGTGCCAGCAGCTTATGGGTGACAGGTTACGAGCAGTACTTC,CASSLWVTGYEQYF
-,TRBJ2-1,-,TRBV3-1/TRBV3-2,TGTGCCAGCAGCCAAGATAGGCGGGTTGAGCAGTTCTTC,CASSQDRRVEQFF
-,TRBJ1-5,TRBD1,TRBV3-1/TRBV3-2,TGTGCCAGCAGCCGGACAGGGGCGACTCCCCAGCATTTT,CASSRTGATPQHF
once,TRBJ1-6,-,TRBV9,TGTGCCAGCACCCAGGACAGTCCGAATTCACCCCTCCACTTT,CASTQDSPNSPLHF
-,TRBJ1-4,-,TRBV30,TGTGCCTGGATTAGCAAAGAGGCAACTAATGAAAAACTGTTTTTT,CAWISKEATNEKLFF
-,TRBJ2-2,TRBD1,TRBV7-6,TGTGCCAGCAGCCCAGGGACAGCGGCCGCCGGGGAGCTGTTTTTT,CASSPGTAAAGELFF
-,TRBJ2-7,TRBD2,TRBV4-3,TGCGCCAGCAGCCAAGATTCCCCGACCGGGACTAGCGGGGGGGAGCAGTACTTC,CASSQDSPTGTSGGEQYF
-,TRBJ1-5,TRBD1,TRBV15,TGTGCCACCAGCAAGGACAGGGCAAGCAATCAGCCCCAGCATTTT,CATSKDRASNQPQHF
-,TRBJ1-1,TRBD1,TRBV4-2,TGTGCCAGCAGCCCGGGACAGGGTCTGGATGAAGCTTTCTTT,CASSPGQGLDEAFF
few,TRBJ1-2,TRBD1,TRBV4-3,TGCGCCAGCAGCCAAGCCGGGACAGGGCCCTATGGCTACACCTTC,CASSQAGTGPYGYTF
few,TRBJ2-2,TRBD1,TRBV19,TGTGCCAGTAGTTATTCCCTCCCCGGGACAGTGAACACCGGGGAGCTGTTTTTT,CASSYSLPGTVNTGELFF
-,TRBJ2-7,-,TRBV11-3,TGTGCCAGCAGCCCTAGCTCCTACGAGCAGTACTTC,CASSPSSYEQYF
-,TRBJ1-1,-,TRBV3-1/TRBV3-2,TGTGCCAGCAGCCAGGGAAATAGGCAGGGCGAAGCTTTCTTT,CASSQGNRQGEAFF
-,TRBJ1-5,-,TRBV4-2,TGTGCCAGCAGCCAAGAACAATATAGCAATCAGCCCCAGCATTTT,CASSQEQYSNQPQHF
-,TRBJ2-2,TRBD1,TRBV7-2,TGTGCCAGCAGCCGCCGGGACAGGGAGCTGGCCGGGGAGCTGTTTTTT,CASSRRDRELAGELFF
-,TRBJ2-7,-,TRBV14,TGTGCCAGCAGCCAATATTACGAGCAGTACTTC,CASSQYYEQYF
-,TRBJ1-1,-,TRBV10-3,TGTGCCATCAGTGAAACCCCCTCAGAGCGGGAAGCTTTCTTT,CAISETPSEREAFF
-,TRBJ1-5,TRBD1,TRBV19,TGTGCCAGTAGTGAAACAGGGGGTTCCGGTCAGCCCCAGCATTTT,CASSETGGSGQPQHF
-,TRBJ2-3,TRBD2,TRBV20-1,TGCAGTGCTAGTTTAGCGGGAGCCTATACGCAGTATTTT,CSASLAGAYTQYF
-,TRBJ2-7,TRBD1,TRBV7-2,TGTGCCAGCAGCTTAAGACAGGGGAGCTCCTACGAGCAGTACTTC,CASSLRQGSSYEQYF